What follows are 5 T cell receptor beta chains derived from one specimen sequenced in a study of T cell responses to AZD1222 COVID-19 vaccine. This table comes from immunoSEQ multiplex PCR, and its TCRdb copy is limited to in-frame clones, with some not included. The repertoire has more than 100,000 clones, 92% of them found once; the top ten carry around 15%. This specimen consisted of peripheral blood, obtained on day 0 of AZD1222 vaccination. These receptors all come from an adult in good health.

The chain joins TRBV12-3 or TRBV12-4 to TRBJ1-2; D is ambiguous. V was trimmed by 7 bases and J by 7 bases, leaving 13 bases between them. This CDR3 has 12 amino acids. The CDR3 reads CASTEGGGGYTF. The CDR3 DNA reads as TGTGCCAGCACCGAGGGAGGAGGTGGCTACACCTTC.

V is TRBV7-2 and J is TRBJ2-1, with 15 bases fitting TRBD2. This CDR3 contains 18 residues. CDR1 SGHTA and CDR2 FQGNSA come from the germline V gene. The V and J ends lost 3 bases and 7 bases, in that order; junction bases with no gene match: 10. CDR3 bases: TGTGCCAGCAGCTTTTACTTAGGACTAGCGGGAGGGCTAAATGAGCAGTTCTTC. Translation: CASSFYLGLAGGLNEQFF. Complete variable domain (other parts from reference TRBV7-2 and TRBJ2-1): GAGVSQSPSNKVTEKGKDVELRCDPISGHTALYWYRQSLGQGLEFLIYFQGNSAPDKSGLPSDRFSAERTGGSVSTLTIQRTQQEDSAVYLCASSFYLGLAGGLNEQFFGPGTRLTVL.

The chain combines TRBV12-3 or TRBV12-4 with TRBJ1-6, with no clear D. The V and J ends lost 7 bases and 9 bases respectively, with 10 bases between them. This CDR3 region has 12 residues. CDR3 loop: CASNQGSSPLHF. DNA for the CDR3: TGTGCCAGCAATCAAGGGAGTTCACCCCTCCACTTT.

The chain joins TRBV19 to TRBJ1-2, with D possibly TRBD1 on 5 matching bases. The CDR3 sequence is 13 residues long. Germline V gives CDR1 LNHDA, CDR2 SQIVND (reference sequence). Trimming removed 6 bases from V and 8 bases from J, with 16 bases in between. DNA for the CDR3: TGTGCCAGTAGGCCGACAGAGAAACCCGGCTACACCTTC. Amino acids: CASRPTEKPGYTF.

The chain links TRBV10-3 to TRBJ1-4, with D possibly being TRBD1 (5 bases). The CDR3 runs to 13 residues. In germline, CDR1 is ENHRY, CDR2 SYGVKD. V shed 6 bases and J shed 8 bases, with 13 bases lying between them. The CDR3 DNA reads TGTGCCATCAGGAGCCAGGGAGAAGAAAAACTGTTTTTT. This codes for CAIRSQGEEKLFF.